These T cell receptor beta chains were read from a single sample in a study of T-cell reconstitution after alpha-beta-depleted transplantation in children. TCRdb analysed the PCR reads with MiXCR anew, one entry per CDR3 protein. The sample holds about 340,000 distinct CDR3 sequences; roughly 16% are singletons and the top ten take roughly two fifths. The sequences come from PBMCs, mostly from graft donor cells, collected 360 days after TCRalphabeta/CD19-depleted stem cell transplant. These receptors were collected from a male patient aged 2 to 10 who had a stem cell transplant for acute lymphoblastic leukemia, so the T cells may come from the graft donor. CDR3s include the opening cysteine and the closing phenylalanine or tryptophan. A D gene is named only where the DNA matches it firmly. Where a row states a size, it is once, few, many or the class of an expanded clone; other rows omit it.

V	D	size	J	CDR3	DNA
TRBV28	-	few	TRBJ2-7	CASSLYAEGLVYEQYF	TGTGCCAGCAGTTTATATGCCGAAGGGTTGGTATACGAGCAGTACTTC
TRBV4-2	-	few	TRBJ2-5	CASSQDQGYPSGETQYF	TGTGCCAGCAGCCAAGATCAAGGCTACCCCTCCGGAGAGACCCAGTACTTC
TRBV4-1	-	few	TRBJ2-7	CASSQDQGREQYF	TGCGCCAGCAGCCAAGATCAGGGTCGCGAGCAGTACTTC
TRBV29-1	TRBD1	-	TRBJ2-1	CSVDDRGTYNEQFF	TGCAGCGTTGACGACAGGGGAACCTACAATGAGCAGTTCTTC
TRBV6-5	-	many	TRBJ2-7	CASSYGGISYEQYF	TGTGCCAGCAGTTACGGAGGGATCTCCTACGAGCAGTACTTC
TRBV5-1	-	-	TRBJ2-3	CASSLTRDTDTQYF	TGCGCCAGCAGCTTGACGCGGGATACAGATACGCAGTATTTT
TRBV4-2	TRBD2	-	TRBJ2-1	CASSQGDAERERYNEQFF	TGTGCCAGCAGCCAAGGGGACGCTGAGCGGGAGCGCTACAATGAGCAGTTCTTC
TRBV6-5	TRBD2	few	TRBJ2-5	CASSYSGVGLARQETQYF	TGTGCCAGCAGTTACTCGGGGGTGGGACTAGCTCGACAAGAGACCCAGTACTTC
TRBV20-1	TRBD1	-	TRBJ1-5	CSAPALDRVHQPQHF	TGCAGTGCTCCCGCCTTGGACAGGGTGCACCAGCCCCAGCATTTT
TRBV4-3	-	many	TRBJ2-5	CASSQRTTSDWGSETQYF	TGCGCCAGCAGCCAAAGGACCACCTCGGACTGGGGGAGCGAGACCCAGTACTTC
TRBV20-1	-	-	TRBJ2-5	CSAQRGSGETQYF	TGCAGTGCCCAAAGGGGTTCAGGGGAGACCCAGTACTTC
TRBV4-3	TRBD1	once	TRBJ1-4	CASSQGTGKLFF	TGCGCCAGCAGCCAAGGGACAGGGAAACTGTTTTTT
TRBV12-3/TRBV12-4	-	few	TRBJ2-3	CASSSFGGRTDTQYF	TGTGCCAGCAGTTCGTTTGGGGGGCGGACAGATACGCAGTATTTT
TRBV7-6	TRBD2	-	TRBJ2-2	CASRGAYGREAYANTGELFF	TGTGCCAGCAGAGGTGCGTACGGGCGGGAGGCGTACGCGAACACCGGGGAGCTGTTTTTT
TRBV6-7	TRBD2	once	TRBJ2-3	CASSFRGLAGGHGDTQYF	TGTGCCAGCAGTTTTAGGGGACTAGCGGGAGGCCATGGGGATACGCAGTATTTT
TRBV29-1	TRBD2	-	TRBJ2-3	CSVEDLGTRDTDTQYF	TGCAGCGTTGAAGATCTCGGGACTAGAGACACAGATACGCAGTATTTT
TRBV13	TRBD2	-	TRBJ2-7	CASSFPTSGIYEQYF	TGTGCCAGCAGCTTCCCGACTAGCGGGATATACGAGCAGTACTTC
TRBV7-9	-	-	TRBJ2-1	CASSSEGFLSSYNEQFF	TGTGCCAGCAGCTCCGAAGGCTTTTTGAGCTCCTACAATGAGCAGTTCTTC
TRBV27	TRBD1	few	TRBJ2-7	CASRGLEGFDRETYEQYF	TGTGCCAGCAGGGGCTTGGAAGGGTTTGACAGGGAGACCTACGAGCAGTACTTC
TRBV30	-	few	TRBJ2-1	CAWRVLARQFF	TGTGCCTGGAGGGTCCTAGCGCGCCAGTTCTTC
TRBV28	TRBD2	few	TRBJ2-4	CASSQGLAGNIQYF	TGTGCCAGCAGCCAGGGACTAGCAGGGAACATTCAGTACTTC
TRBV12-3/TRBV12-4	-	-	TRBJ1-1	CASNPDTLNTEAFF	TGTGCCAGCAACCCGGACACGCTGAACACTGAAGCTTTCTTT
TRBV12-5	-	-	TRBJ1-1	CASGLVVGGVRFF	TGTGCTAGTGGTTTGGTCGTTGGAGGGGTGCGGTTCTTT
TRBV4-1	TRBD2	many	TRBJ2-5	CASSPGTSLEETQYF	TGCGCCAGCAGCCCTGGGACTAGCTTGGAAGAGACCCAGTACTTC
TRBV5-1	-	many	TRBJ2-1	CASSQQLVTYNEQFF	TGCGCCAGCAGCCAACAACTAGTAACTTACAATGAGCAGTTCTTC
TRBV15	-	many	TRBJ1-4	CATSRDMAGEGKLFF	TGTGCCACCAGCAGAGATATGGCAGGGGAAGGAAAACTGTTTTTT
TRBV9	-	few	TRBJ2-7	CASSVDPGPTYEQYF	TGTGCCAGCAGCGTAGACCCGGGACCTACCTACGAGCAGTACTTC
TRBV20-1	TRBD1	-	TRBJ2-5	CSAPQPNRGTQETQYF	TGCAGTGCCCCCCAGCCCAACAGGGGTACTCAAGAGACCCAGTACTTC
TRBV6-2/TRBV6-3	TRBD2	few	TRBJ2-1	CASSYKGLAGGIYNEQFF	TGTGCCAGCAGTTATAAGGGACTAGCGGGAGGGATTTACAATGAGCAGTTCTTC
TRBV7-6	TRBD2	-	TRBJ2-5	CASSLERTRTETQYF	TGTGCCAGCAGTCTAGAAAGGACTAGGACGGAGACCCAGTACTTC
TRBV5-1	-	-	TRBJ2-5	CASGLREPETHYF	TGCGCCAGCGGGCTCCGAGAACCCGAGACCCACTACTTC
TRBV6-1	TRBD2	few	TRBJ2-1	CASSTTEAGESLYNEQFF	TGTGCCAGCAGCACCACCGAAGCGGGAGAATCCCTGTACAATGAGCAGTTCTTC
TRBV20-1	TRBD1	few	TRBJ2-1	CSARAGTGRNNEQFF	TGCAGTGCTAGGGCCGGGACAGGGAGAAACAATGAGCAGTTCTTC
TRBV5-6	TRBD2	-	TRBJ2-5	CASSPRRTSWETQYF	TGTGCCAGCAGCCCGCGACGGACTAGCTGGGAGACCCAGTACTTC
TRBV4-2	-	few	TRBJ2-1	CASSPTGGLVYNEQFF	TGTGCCAGCAGCCCAACCGGCGGCTTAGTATACAATGAGCAGTTCTTC
TRBV29-1	-	-	TRBJ2-7	CSVVTGVNYEQYF	TGCAGCGTTGTAACGGGAGTTAACTACGAGCAGTACTTC
TRBV19	-	few	TRBJ1-5	CASSVPRGSGNQPQHF	TGTGCCAGTAGTGTACCCCGGGGGTCGGGCAATCAGCCCCAGCATTTT
TRBV29-1	TRBD2	-	TRBJ2-3	CSALAGSTDTQYF	TGCAGCGCCTTAGCGGGAAGCACAGATACGCAGTATTTT
TRBV4-1	-	-	TRBJ2-5	CASSQDGGTTQYF	TGCGCCAGCAGCCAAGACGGGGGAACTACCCAGTACTTC
TRBV20-1	-	few	TRBJ2-1	CSARRGAEGGDEQFF	TGCAGTGCCCGACGGGGTGCGGAGGGTGGCGATGAGCAGTTCTTC
TRBV20-1	TRBD1	few	TRBJ1-2	CSATGTVNYGYTF	TGCAGTGCAACCGGGACAGTGAACTATGGCTACACCTTC
TRBV6-1	-	few	TRBJ2-3	CASSPDRFSTDTQYF	TGTGCCAGCAGTCCCGACAGGTTTAGCACAGATACGCAGTATTTT
TRBV6-1	TRBD1	-	TRBJ2-5	CASSRIQGWQETQYF	TGTGCCAGCAGTAGAATACAGGGGTGGCAAGAGACCCAGTACTTC
TRBV5-1	-	few	TRBJ1-1	CASSLRTGITEAFF	TGCGCCAGCAGCTTGCGCACGGGGATCACTGAAGCTTTCTTT